This TCR beta chain was recovered during a study of CD8+CD57+ T cells in acquired aplastic anemia. Points from the study as a whole: Patients and controls shared some 30 CD8+ CDR3 sequences, highly expressed in patients.

CDR3 and TCR beta VDJ profiling relied on a genomic DNA template. TCRdb processed the reads anew with MiXCR; each CDR3 protein has one entry. The profile covers roughly 260,000 distinct CDR3 sequences, with around 46% appearing a single time and 7% to 9.5% taken by the ten largest. In patients chosen for sequencing, flow cytometry had shown CD8+CD57+ cell expansion. Severe acquired aplastic anemia was the diagnosis recorded for all patients. At the time of blood sampling, patients had not yet received any therapy. In the case of this clonotype: Its specificity is not known.

Germline CDR1 and CDR2: KGHDR and SFDVKD. This CDR3 is built from 15 residues. The V gene lost 3 bases and the J gene lost 6 bases, with 14 bases spanning the gap. The sequenced material came from sorted CD4+, CD8+, or CD8+CD57+ T cells (not recorded which) from PBMCs. The sequence came from a human donor with aplastic anemia. V and J are TRBV24-1 and TRBJ2-1; weak D call: TRBD1 (6 bases). The CDR3 loop is CATSDTQGTANEQFF. CDR3 coding DNA: TGTGCCACCAGTGATACACAGGGTACGGCCAATGAGCAGTTCTTC.